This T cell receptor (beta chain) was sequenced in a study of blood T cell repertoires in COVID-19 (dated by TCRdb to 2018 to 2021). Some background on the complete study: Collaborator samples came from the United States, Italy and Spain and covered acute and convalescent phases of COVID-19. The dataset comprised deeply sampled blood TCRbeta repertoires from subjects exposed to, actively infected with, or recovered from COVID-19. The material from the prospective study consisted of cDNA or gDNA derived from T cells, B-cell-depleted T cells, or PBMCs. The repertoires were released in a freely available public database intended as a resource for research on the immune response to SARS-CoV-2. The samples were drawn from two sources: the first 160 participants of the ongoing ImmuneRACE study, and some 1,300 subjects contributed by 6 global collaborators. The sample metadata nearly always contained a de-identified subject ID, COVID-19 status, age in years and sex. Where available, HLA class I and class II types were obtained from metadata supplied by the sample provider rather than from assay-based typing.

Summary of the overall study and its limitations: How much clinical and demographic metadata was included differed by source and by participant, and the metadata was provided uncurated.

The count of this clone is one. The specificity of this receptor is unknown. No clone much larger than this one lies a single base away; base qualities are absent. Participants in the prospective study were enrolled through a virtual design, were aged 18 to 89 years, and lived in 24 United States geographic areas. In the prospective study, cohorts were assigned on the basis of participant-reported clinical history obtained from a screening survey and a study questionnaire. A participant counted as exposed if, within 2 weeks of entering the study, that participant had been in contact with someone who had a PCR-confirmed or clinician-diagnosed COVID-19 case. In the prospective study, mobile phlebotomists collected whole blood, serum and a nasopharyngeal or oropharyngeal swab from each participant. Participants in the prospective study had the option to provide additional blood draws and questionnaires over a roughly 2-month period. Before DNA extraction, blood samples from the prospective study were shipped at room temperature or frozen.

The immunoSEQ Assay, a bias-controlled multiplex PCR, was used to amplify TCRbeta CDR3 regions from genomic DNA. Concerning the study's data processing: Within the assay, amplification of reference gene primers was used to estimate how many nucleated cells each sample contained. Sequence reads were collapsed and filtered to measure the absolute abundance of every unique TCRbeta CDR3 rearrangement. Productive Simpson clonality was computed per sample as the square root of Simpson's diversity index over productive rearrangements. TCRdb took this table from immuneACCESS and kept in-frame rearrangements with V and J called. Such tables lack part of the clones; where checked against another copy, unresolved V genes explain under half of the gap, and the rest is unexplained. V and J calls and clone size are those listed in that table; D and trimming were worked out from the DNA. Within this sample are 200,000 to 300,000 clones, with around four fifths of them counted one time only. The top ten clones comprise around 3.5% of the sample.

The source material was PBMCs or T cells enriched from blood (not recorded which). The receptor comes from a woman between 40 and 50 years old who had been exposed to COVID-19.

The sequence in DNA is TGCGCCAGCAGCTTGGTTGCGGGGGCCGGGGAGCTGTTTTTT. Its translation is CASSLVAGAGELFF. The chain couples TRBV5-1 to TRBJ2-2, with 7 bases aligning to TRBD2. Germline trimming: 0 bases from V, 6 bases from J; junction bases outside gene matches: 2. The germline V gene encodes CDR1 SGHRS and CDR2 YFSETQ. The CDR3 has 14 amino acids, counting the end cysteine and phenylalanine. This entry keeps only the CDR3 DNA: 42 bases, framed from base 1.